A selection of T cell receptor beta chains follows, all from one sample in a study of blood T cell repertoires in COVID-19. The table came from immunoSEQ multiplex PCR; TCRdb's copy has only in-frame clones and leaves some out. The table lists about 300,000 clones, approximately 86% of them singletons. Sequencing was carried out using PBMCs or T cells enriched from blood (not recorded which). These receptors all stem from a woman younger than 35 who had recovered from COVID-19. CDR3s include the opening cysteine and the closing phenylalanine or tryptophan. Each record gives: CDR3 protein, CDR3 DNA, D gene, J gene, V gene, clone size. D genes are given only for firm matches. Expanded clones get a size class; other rows say once, few or many, or leave the size out.

CASQFGQLRYEQYF,TGTGCCAGCCAATTTGGACAGCTACGCTACGAGCAGTACTTC,NA,TRBJ2-7,TRBV28,once
CASSIPERQALSSYNEQFF,TGTGCCAGTAGTATACCCGAGCGGCAGGCCCTCAGCTCCTACAATGAGCAGTTCTTC,NA,TRBJ2-1,TRBV19,NA
CASSLSTGPYEQYF,TGTGCCAGCAGCCTCAGCACAGGCCCCTACGAGCAGTACTTC,NA,TRBJ2-7,TRBV28,NA
CATSRKSGNMGYEQYF,TGTGCCACCAGCAGAAAAAGCGGGAACATGGGATACGAGCAGTACTTC,TRBD2,TRBJ2-7,TRBV15,NA
CASSLGASGRPPREQYF,TGTGCCAGCAGCTTAGGAGCTAGCGGGAGGCCCCCCCGCGAGCAGTACTTC,TRBD2,TRBJ2-7,TRBV11-2,NA
CASSPGGSYEQYF,TGTGCCAGTAGTCCGGGCGGGTCCTACGAGCAGTACTTC,NA,TRBJ2-7,TRBV19,NA
CASSELSRDYEQYF,TGTGCCAGCAGTGAACTCTCCAGGGACTACGAGCAGTACTTC,NA,TRBJ2-7,TRBV2,NA
CASSGTGTNSYEQYF,TGCGCCAGCAGTGGGACCGGGACAAACTCCTACGAGCAGTACTTC,NA,TRBJ2-7,TRBV10-1,NA
CASSLRSQGVHEQYF,TGTGCCAGCAGCTTACGAAGTCAGGGTGTCCACGAGCAGTACTTC,NA,TRBJ2-7,TRBV7-2,NA
CARKGQGRYNEQFF,TGTGCCAGAAAGGGACAGGGAAGGTACAATGAGCAGTTCTTC,TRBD1,TRBJ2-1,TRBV25-1,NA
CASSLDVWDGLAGEYNEQFF,TGTGCCAGCAGCTTAGACGTCTGGGATGGACTAGCGGGAGAGTACAATGAGCAGTTCTTC,TRBD2,TRBJ2-1,TRBV7-8,NA
CASRLAGGLYEQYF,TGTGCCAGCAGGCTAGCGGGAGGGTTGTACGAGCAGTACTTC,TRBD2,TRBJ2-7,TRBV27,NA
CASSVRSLRGGNTRAGNQPQHF,TGTGCCAGCAGCGTCAGGTCCCTCAGAGGGGGCAATACTCGTGCGGGCAATCAGCCCCAGCATTTT,TRBD1,TRBJ1-5,TRBV9,NA
CASSQGSGSGETQYF,TGCGCCAGCAGCCAAGGTAGCGGGAGCGGGGAGACCCAGTACTTC,TRBD2,TRBJ2-5,TRBV4-1,NA
CASSPRYRDQPQHF,TGCGCCAGCAGCCCTCGGTACAGGGACCAGCCCCAGCATTTT,NA,TRBJ1-5,TRBV4-1,NA
CALLLDSSYEQYF,TGTGCCCTTTTACTAGATAGCTCCTACGAGCAGTACTTC,NA,TRBJ2-7,TRBV10-3,NA
CATSRDRGEGETQYF,TGTGCCACCAGCAGAGATCGAGGGGAGGGAGAGACCCAGTACTTC,TRBD2,TRBJ2-5,TRBV15,NA
CASSGTGVPGANVLTF,TGTGCCAGTTCCGGGACAGGTGTGCCTGGGGCCAACGTCCTGACTTTC,TRBD1,TRBJ2-6,TRBV19,NA
CASSPQGRKQPQHF,TGTGCCAGTAGTCCACAGGGAAGGAAACAGCCCCAGCATTTT,NA,TRBJ1-5,TRBV19,few
CASSSPGRTGTNYGYTF,TGTGCCAGCAGCTCACCTGGCCGGACAGGGACTAACTATGGCTACACCTTC,TRBD1,TRBJ1-2,TRBV7-2,NA
CASSYSSPWAGNGELFF,TGTGCCAGCAGTTACTCGTCCCCGTGGGCGGGTAACGGGGAGCTGTTTTTT,NA,TRBJ2-2,TRBV6-2/TRBV6-3,NA
CASSMRTVATNEKLFF,TGTGCCAGTAGTATGAGGACAGTTGCAACTAATGAAAAACTGTTTTTT,NA,TRBJ1-4,TRBV19,NA
CSVHGQAYYGYTF,TGCAGCGTTCACGGACAGGCGTACTATGGCTACACCTTC,TRBD1,TRBJ1-2,TRBV29-1,NA
CASSEYGTGGVSGYTF,TGTGCCAGCAGTGAATACGGGACAGGGGGCGTAAGTGGCTACACCTTC,TRBD1,TRBJ1-2,TRBV2,NA
CASSPQSLAGEETQYF,TGTGCCAGCAGCCCCCAGTCACTAGCGGGAGAGGAGACCCAGTACTTC,TRBD2,TRBJ2-5,TRBV11-2,once
CASSVTPEGLAGGTDTQYF,TGTGCCAGCAGCGTCACTCCGGAGGGTCTAGCGGGGGGCACAGATACGCAGTATTTT,TRBD2,TRBJ2-3,TRBV9,NA
CASSSYPGLARILSNEQFF,TGTGCCAGCAGCTCCTACCCGGGACTAGCGAGGATTCTGAGCAATGAGCAGTTCTTC,TRBD2,TRBJ2-1,TRBV7-8,NA
CASRVASGGADEQFF,TGTGCCAGCAGAGTTGCTAGCGGGGGGGCCGATGAGCAGTTCTTC,TRBD2,TRBJ2-1,TRBV6-4,NA
CASSLELRLTIQETQYF,TGTGCCAGCAGCTTAGAGTTGCGGTTGACGATCCAGGAGACCCAGTACTTC,NA,TRBJ2-5,TRBV7-2,NA
CASSVYERPYNEQFF,TGTGCCAGCAGCGTATATGAGCGCCCGTACAATGAGCAGTTCTTC,NA,TRBJ2-1,TRBV9,NA
CASRGSLGGQVAFF,TGTGCCAGCCGGGGTTCTCTAGGGGGCCAAGTAGCTTTCTTT,TRBD1,TRBJ1-1,TRBV28,NA
CASSPVAGVINEQFF,TGCGCCAGCAGCCCAGTAGCGGGGGTGATCAATGAGCAGTTCTTC,TRBD2,TRBJ2-1,TRBV4-1,NA
CASSLGGQGTGNTIYF,TGTGCCAGCAGCTTGGGGGGACAGGGGACTGGAAACACCATATATTTT,TRBD1,TRBJ1-3,TRBV7-9,NA
CASSIGEMGEQFF,TGTGCCAGTAGTATCGGGGAGATGGGTGAGCAGTTCTTC,NA,TRBJ2-1,TRBV19,NA
CSVDPTGNTEAFF,TGCAGCGTCGACCCTACAGGGAACACTGAAGCTTTCTTT,NA,TRBJ1-1,TRBV29-1,NA
CASSEGSGFIYEQYF,TGTGCCAGCAGTGAAGGTAGCGGGTTTATATACGAGCAGTACTTC,TRBD2,TRBJ2-7,TRBV2,few
CASSPNSYEQYF,TGTGCCAGCAGCCCAAACAGCTACGAGCAGTACTTC,NA,TRBJ2-7,TRBV7-3,NA
CASSATGAVDEKLFF,TGTGCCAGCAGCGCAACAGGGGCGGTCGATGAAAAACTGTTTTTT,TRBD1,TRBJ1-4,TRBV5-5,NA
CAPRGASSGANVLTF,TGTGCCCCCCGGGGAGCCTCCTCTGGGGCCAACGTCCTGACTTTC,NA,TRBJ2-6,TRBV6-5,NA
CASSTPGTEGTYEQYF,TGTGCCAGCAGTACGCCCGGGACAGAGGGAACCTACGAGCAGTACTTC,TRBD1,TRBJ2-7,TRBV2,NA
CASSQNYGYTF,TGTGCCAGCAGTCAAAACTATGGCTACACCTTC,NA,TRBJ1-2,TRBV12-3/TRBV12-4,NA
CASSFPAQVTNEQFF,TGTGCCAGCAGCTTTCCCGCCCAGGTCACAAATGAGCAGTTCTTC,NA,TRBJ2-1,TRBV5-4,NA
CASSSGTSGGYQETQYF,TGTGCCAGCAGCTCCGGGACTAGCGGGGGGTACCAAGAGACCCAGTACTTC,TRBD2,TRBJ2-5,TRBV7-2,NA
CASSPYPSGRGTGELFF,TGTGCCAGCAGCCCCTACCCTAGCGGGAGGGGCACCGGGGAGCTGTTTTTT,TRBD2,TRBJ2-2,TRBV3-1/TRBV3-2,NA
CASSHVGRSYEQYF,TGCGCCAGCAGCCATGTAGGGAGATCCTACGAGCAGTACTTC,NA,TRBJ2-7,TRBV4-1,once
CASSRGTSYTDTQYF,TGTGCCAGCAGCCGCGGGACTAGTTACACAGATACGCAGTATTTT,TRBD2,TRBJ2-3,TRBV11-2,NA
CASSQGAGVGTDTQYF,TGTGCCAGCAGCCAAGGGGCGGGAGTAGGAACAGATACGCAGTATTTT,TRBD2,TRBJ2-3,TRBV3-1/TRBV3-2,NA
CASGIQGALGYTF,TGTGCTAGTGGTATACAGGGGGCGCTGGGCTACACCTTC,TRBD1,TRBJ1-2,TRBV12-5,few
CASSQAWAASRETQYF,TGTGCCAGCAGCCAAGCCTGGGCAGCCTCCCGCGAGACCCAGTACTTC,NA,TRBJ2-5,TRBV3-1/TRBV3-2,NA
CASNGQGALYEQYF,TGTGCCAGCAATGGACAGGGGGCCCTCTACGAGCAGTACTTC,TRBD1,TRBJ2-7,TRBV2,NA
CASSLTGANYGYTF,TGCGCCAGCAGCCTGACAGGGGCTAACTATGGCTACACCTTC,TRBD1,TRBJ1-2,TRBV5-1,NA
CASSHPRVLTGNTIYF,TGCGCCAGCAGCCACCCCAGGGTACTTACTGGAAACACCATATATTTT,NA,TRBJ1-3,TRBV4-3,NA
CASRSQSPTEAFF,TGTGCCAGCAGATCTCAGTCCCCGACTGAAGCTTTCTTT,NA,TRBJ1-1,TRBV6-5,NA
CASIPGGRPDSEQYF,TGTGCCAGCATCCCGGGAGGCAGGCCCGACTCCGAGCAGTACTTC,TRBD2,TRBJ2-7,TRBV7-9,NA
CASKPGSSYNSPLHF,TGTGCCAGCAAACCCGGGAGCTCCTATAATTCACCCCTCCACTTT,NA,TRBJ1-6,TRBV6-4,NA
CASSPPLLGLAGGPNTGELFF,TGTGCCAGCTCACCACCGTTACTAGGACTAGCGGGAGGGCCGAACACCGGGGAGCTGTTTTTT,TRBD2,TRBJ2-2,TRBV18,NA
CASSKKAANQETQYF,TGTGCCAGCAGCAAGAAGGCGGCTAACCAAGAGACCCAGTACTTC,NA,TRBJ2-5,TRBV7-9,NA
CASSPPRSSALSYEQYF,TGTGCCAGCAGTCCCCCTCGTTCTAGCGCCCTCTCCTACGAGCAGTACTTC,NA,TRBJ2-7,TRBV28,NA
CAIMGGGYGYTF,TGTGCCATCATGGGGGGAGGCTATGGCTACACCTTC,NA,TRBJ1-2,TRBV10-3,NA
CASSLSGDRGITGELFF,TGTGCCAGCAGCTTATCAGGGGACAGGGGAATAACCGGGGAGCTGTTTTTT,TRBD1,TRBJ2-2,TRBV11-2,few